Each of the 14 T cell receptor beta chains below was sequenced from the same sample in a study of siplizumab effects on memory and regulatory T cells. Produced via immunoSEQ multiplex PCR; TCRdb's table is partial and in-frame only. Of about 100,000 clones detected, 94% appear once; the ten largest clones hold roughly 0.61%. The specimen was Tregs sorted from blood. The receptors here all came from a human donor in good health.

This chain links TRBV27 with TRBJ1-2; no definite D call. With 2 bases removed from V and 4 bases from J, the gap between germline ends came to 20 bases. The CDR3 covers 17 residues. CDR1 and CDR2 from the germline V gene are MNHEY and SMNVEV (reference sequence). The CDR3 sequence: CASSLTPPRGTSYGYTF. CDR3 bases: TGTGCCAGCAGTTTAACCCCCCCCCGGGGAACGAGCTATGGCTACACCTTC.

This clone was observed a few times. The V and J genes are TRBV18 and TRBJ2-1, with 8 positions matching TRBD2. CDR1 is KGHSH, CDR2 LQKENI, per germline. The CDR3 loop spans 20 amino acids. V trimming: 0 bases; J trimming: 9 bases; junction bases outside the gene matches: 22. The CDR3 spells CASSPPLYLSGNHHQGEQFF. The CDR3 DNA reads TGTGCCAGCTCACCACCTTTATACCTTAGCGGGAACCATCACCAGGGTGAGCAGTTCTTC.

This clone was detected once. The rearrangement links TRBV2 to TRBJ2-1, with a possible D match to TRBD2 (6 bases). Germline-derived CDR1 and CDR2 are SNHLY and FYNNEI. The V end was cut by 4 bases, the J end by 10 bases, with 26 bases between. The CDR3 is 17 amino acids. The CDR3 DNA reads as TGTGCCAGCAGTGTCCTACGCCGATTCGGGAGTGAGGGGGAGCAGTTCTTC. It yields the protein CASSVLRRFGSEGEQFF. The whole variable domain, remainder taken from reference TRBV2 and TRBJ2-1, is EPEVTQTPSHQVTQMGQEVILRCVPISNHLYFYWYRQILGQKVEFLVSFYNNEISEKSEIFDDQFSVERPDGSNFTLKIRSTKLEDSAMYFCASSVLRRFGSEGEQFFGPGTRLTVL.

V gene TRBV27 combines with J gene TRBJ2-1, with 14 bases lining up with TRBD2. CDR3 size: 19 residues. Losses at the gene ends were 1 base for V and 4 bases for J; bases not matched to a gene: 9. Germline CDR1 is MNHEY and CDR2 is SMNVEV (reference sequence). The CDR3: CASSLFPPGLAGVYNEQFF. The DNA of the CDR3 is TGTGCCAGCAGTTTATTCCCGCCGGGACTAGCGGGAGTGTACAATGAGCAGTTCTTC.

This chain uses TRBV2 with TRBJ2-6; 9 nucleotides agree with TRBD1. Looked up from germline, CDR1 is SNHLY and CDR2 is FYNNEI. V shed 5 bases, J shed 5 bases, and the junction held 7 bases outside the gene matches. The CDR3 runs to 16 residues. The CDR3: CASSPRGTGRANVLTF. DNA of the CDR3: TGTGCCAGCAGTCCTCGGGGGACAGGGAGGGCCAACGTCCTGACTTTC.

The chain links TRBV7-3 to TRBJ2-5; 7 bases line up with TRBD1. CDR3 length: 15 residues. Germline V gene lookup returns CDR1 SGHTA and CDR2 FQGTGA. J gave up 1 base and V 1 base, and 3 bases lay outside the gene matches. The CDR3 DNA follows: TGTGCCAGCAGCTTAAACTCAGGGGGCCAAGAGACCCAGTACTTC. Protein product: CASSLNSGGQETQYF.

The chain couples TRBV11-2 to TRBJ2-3; D not resolved. In germline, CDR1 is SGHAT, CDR2 FQNNGV. Trimming left V 5 bases short and J 2 bases short, with 11 bases between. There are 14 residues in the CDR3. For the CDR3, the DNA is TGTGCCAGCAGCAAATCCAGAGCCACAGATACGCAGTATTTT. Its translation is CASSKSRATDTQYF.

This clone was detected only once. Here the CDR3 DNA reads TGTGCCAGCAGCCAAGACTACGGAGGCGAGCAGTACTTC. The encoded protein is CASSQDYGGEQYF. J is TRBJ2-5 and V is TRBV4-2, with D possibly TRBD2 on 5 matching bases. The DNA end lines up better with TRBJ2-7; the J call may be wrong. There are 13 residues in the CDR3. Germline values: CDR1 LGHNA, CDR2 YNFKEQ.

V and J are TRBV5-3 and TRBJ1-4; D is uncertain. TRBV5-3 qualifies as an ORF whose function is uncertain. The CDR3 is made up of 15 amino acids. V was clipped by 0 bases and J by 6 bases, with 12 bases between them. This chain's CDR3 is CARSLDRTGDEKLFF. In nucleotides, the CDR3 is TGTGCCAGAAGCTTGGACCGGACTGGGGATGAAAAACTGTTTTTT.

This rearrangement joins TRBV18 to TRBJ2-5; the match to TRBD1 covers 11 bases. Germline loops: CDR1 KGHSH, CDR2 LQKENI. The CDR3 contains 16 residues. The J segment lost 5 bases and the V segment lost 1 base, leaving 6 bases of the junction unmatched. CDR3 in amino acids: CASSPRPGQGGETQYF. CDR3 nucleotide sequence: TGTGCCAGCTCACCACGGCCGGGACAGGGGGGGGAGACCCAGTACTTC.

The rearrangement uses TRBV7-3 and TRBJ1-1; D unclear. CDR3 length: 13 residues. Trimming shortened V by 1 base and J by 2 bases, and 5 bases separated the two germline ends. Germline-derived CDR1 and CDR2 are SGHTA and FQGTGA. The CDR3 nucleotides read TGTGCCAGCAGCTTAATGTCCAACACTGAAGCTTTCTTT. Translated, it gives CASSLMSNTEAFF.

The chain carries TRBV6-1 and TRBJ1-1; 9 nucleotides agree with TRBD1. The germline gives CDR1 MNHNS, CDR2 SASEGT. The ends lost 5 bases at V and 6 bases at J; junction bases unmatched: 10. The CDR3 consists of 15 residues. The CDR3 protein is CASSSHWTGVSEAFF. CDR3 DNA: TGTGCCAGCAGTTCCCATTGGACAGGGGTCTCTGAAGCTTTCTTT.

J is TRBJ2-7 and V is TRBV10-2; 9 bases match TRBD1. The trim removed 10 bases at V and 5 bases at J, leaving 9 bases unmatched. Germline CDR1 and CDR2: WSHSY and SAAADI. This CDR3 spans 13 amino acids. CDR3 coding DNA: TGCGCCACAAAAACAGGGGGCGCGGACGAGCAGTACTTC. Protein product: CATKTGGADEQYF.

This sequence joins TRBV29-1 and TRBJ2-5; D is undetermined. The CDR3 contains 11 residues. V was clipped by 2 bases and J by 7 bases, with 8 bases between them. Germline CDR1 reads SQVTM; CDR2 reads ANQGSEA. CDR3 residues: CSVETLRTQYF. DNA for the CDR3: TGCAGCGTTGAAACCCTTAGGACCCAGTACTTC.